Each of the 22 T cell receptor beta chains below was sequenced from the same sample in a study of CD8 T cells in ankylosing spondylitis. MiXCR, run by TCRdb on the 5' RACE reads, gives a single entry per CDR3 protein. The sample has some 27,000 distinct CDR3 sequences, 5% to 5.5% seen once. The sequenced material came from blood, either unsorted or a sorted T cell fraction (not recorded which). The receptors come from a female donor with ankylosing spondylitis or in good health (not recorded which).

At least ten counts were recorded for this clonotype. The chain employs TRBV9 and TRBJ2-1, with TRBD1 matching over 12 bases. Trimming removed 3 bases from V and 5 bases from J; junction bases left unmatched: 12. CDR3 length equals 18 residues. The germline gives CDR1 SGDLS, CDR2 YYNGEE. CDR3 protein: CASSAGSGQGASDNEQFF. The CDR3 region has the DNA TGTGCCAGCAGCGCAGGATCGGGACAGGGGGCATCGGACAATGAGCAGTTCTTC.

This clonotype came up many times. The gene calls are TRBV9 and TRBJ2-1; a possible D gene is TRBD1 (6 bases). Trimming took off 1 base at V and 0 bases at J, with 11 bases between the two ends. Per germline, CDR1 SGDLS and CDR2 YYNGEE. The length of the CDR3 is 16 residues. The CDR3 coding sequence is TGTGCCAGCAGCGTATTTGACAGGAGCTCCTACAATGAGCAGTTCTTC. Its translation: CASSVFDRSSYNEQFF.

This clonotype was observed a handful of times. The chain has TRBV9 and TRBJ2-3; D gene unclear. The V gene lost 0 bases and the J gene lost 4 bases, with 12 bases spanning the gap. CDR1 and CDR2 (germline): SGDLS, YYNGEE. The CDR3 spans 15 residues. Here the CDR3 reads CASSVEVGYSDTQYF. The CDR3 region has the DNA TGTGCCAGCAGCGTAGAAGTGGGTTACTCAGATACGCAGTATTTT.

This clonotype has ten or more counts. The chain combines TRBV9 with TRBJ2-3; no definite D call. V dropped 3 bases and J dropped 6 bases, with 14 bases sitting between them. The germline CDR1 and CDR2 sequences are SGDLS and YYNGEE. The CDR3 is 14 residues long. CDR3 nucleotide sequence: TGTGCCAGCAGCGCTTCGCCTTCGATTGATACGCAGTATTTT. Translation: CASSASPSIDTQYF.

This clonotype came up a few times. The rearrangement joins TRBV9 to TRBJ2-1, with 7 bases lining up with TRBD2. V trimming: 1 base; J trimming: 7 bases; junction bases outside the gene matches: 8. CDR3 size: 15 residues. The germline gives CDR1 SGDLS, CDR2 YYNGEE. This CDR3 reads CASSVSPAGANEQFF. DNA for the CDR3: TGTGCCAGCAGCGTATCCCCTGCGGGAGCAAATGAGCAGTTCTTC.

This clonotype was counted many times. V and J are TRBV9 and TRBJ2-1, with 9 bases fitting TRBD1. Germline values: CDR1 SGDLS, CDR2 YYNGEE. This CDR3 contains 15 residues. V dropped 7 bases and J dropped 9; count of bases not matched to a gene: 14. DNA for the CDR3: TGTGCCAGCGGCCCGGGACAGGGCCTAGGAGGTGAGCAGTTCTTC. Translating it yields CASGPGQGLGGEQFF.

This clonotype was seen many times. CDR3 region: CASSARDDSYNEQFF. The DNA for the CDR3 is TGTGCCAGCAGCGCCCGGGACGACTCCTACAATGAGCAGTTCTTC. The chain combines TRBV9 with TRBJ2-1; D may be TRBD1 or TRBD2 (5 bases each). Trimming took 3 bases from V and 0 from J, leaving 10 bases between them. There are 15 residues in the CDR3. Germline lookup yields CDR1 SGDLS and CDR2 YYNGEE. The full variable domain, in which reference TRBV9 and TRBJ2-1 provide the parts outside the CDR3, is DSGVTQTPKHLITATGQRVTLRCSPRSGDLSVYWYQQSLDQGLQFLIQYYNGEERAKGNILERFSAQQFPDLHSELNLSSLELGDSALYFCASSARDDSYNEQFFGPGTRLTVL.

There are many counts of this clonotype. This chain joins TRBV9 and TRBJ1-1, with D unresolved. The CDR3 contains 14 residues. The germline V gene has CDR1 SGDLS and CDR2 YYNGEE. V dropped 2 bases and J dropped 0 bases, with 8 bases sitting between them. The DNA of the CDR3 is TGTGCCAGCAGCGTCGGCAGAATGAACACTGAAGCTTTCTTT. Translation gives CASSVGRMNTEAFF.

In this sample, this clonotype turned up a few times. The chain has TRBV9 and TRBJ2-1; 9 bases agree with TRBD2. The ends lost 7 bases at V and 1 base at J; junction bases unmatched: 6. This CDR3 is 15 amino acids long. The germline CDR1 and CDR2 sequences are SGDLS and YYNGEE. The CDR3 is CASCLSGGSYNEQFF. In DNA, the CDR3 is TGTGCCAGCTGCCTGAGCGGGGGGTCCTACAATGAGCAGTTCTTC.

In this sample, this clonotype turned up many times. The chain couples TRBV9 to TRBJ2-3; 7 nucleotides match TRBD1. The CDR3 contains 15 residues. Trimming cost V 3 bases and J 1 base; bases outside gene matches: 5. In germline, CDR1 is SGDLS, CDR2 YYNGEE. CDR3 protein: CASSARQGGTDTQYF. The CDR3 DNA reads as TGTGCCAGCAGCGCGAGACAGGGTGGCACAGATACGCAGTATTTT.

This clonotype has at least ten counts. V usage is TRBV9 and J usage is TRBJ1-1, with D maybe TRBD1 (5 bases). Germline V gene sequence: CDR1 SGDLS, CDR2 YYNGEE. This CDR3 is built from 15 residues. V lost 0 bases, J lost 1 base, and 10 bases lay in between. The CDR3, as DNA: TGTGCCAGCAGCGTAGCTCATGGGGGGAACACTGAAGCTTTCTTT. Its translation is CASSVAHGGNTEAFF. Drawing the rest from reference TRBV9 and TRBJ1-1, the complete variable domain is DSGVTQTPKHLITATGQRVTLRCSPRSGDLSVYWYQQSLDQGLQFLIQYYNGEERAKGNILERFSAQQFPDLHSELNLSSLELGDSALYFCASSVAHGGNTEAFFGQGTRLTVV.

This clonotype showed up just a few times. The V call is TRBV9, the J call TRBJ2-3; 9 bases are a match to TRBD2. In germline, CDR1 is SGDLS, CDR2 YYNGEE. V was clipped by 0 bases and J by 6 bases; unmatched bases: 5. The CDR3 contains 15 residues. The CDR3 nucleotides are TGTGCCAGCAGCGTAGAAAGCGGGGGGTACGATACGCAGTATTTT. Amino acids: CASSVESGGYDTQYF.

Turning to this clonotype: A much more abundant neighbour one base away suggests this may be a read error. This rearrangement joins TRBV9 to TRBJ2-2; D remains unclear. The V and J ends lost 7 bases and 9 bases respectively, with 10 bases between them. Germline loops: CDR1 SGDLS, CDR2 YYNGEE. The CDR3 covers 11 residues. The DNA for the CDR3 is TGTGCCAGCTCCCACTCCAGGGAGCTGTTTTTT. It specifies CASSHSRELFF.

This clonotype is labeled as medium-sized. This chain uses TRBV9 with TRBJ2-3, with TRBD2 identical over 12 bases. The CDR3 sequence is 16 residues long. Germline-derived CDR1 and CDR2 are SGDLS and YYNGEE. Germline trimming cut 5 bases from V and 0 bases from J; bases unmatched to any gene: 4. CDR3 in amino acids: CASSWGTSGSTDTQYF. The CDR3 bases are TGTGCCAGCAGTTGGGGGACTAGCGGGAGCACAGATACGCAGTATTTT.

This clonotype has a count of ten or more. The CDR3 DNA is TGTGCCAGCAGCGTAGAACAGGGGGCGGGGGAGCAGTACTTC. Translating it yields CASSVEQGAGEQYF. This sequence joins TRBV9 and TRBJ2-7; 9 bases match TRBD1. After removal of 0 bases from V and 7 bases from J, the junction contained 5 bases not matched to a gene. The CDR3 is made up of 14 amino acids. The germline V gene encodes CDR1 SGDLS and CDR2 YYNGEE.

Relative to its sample, this clonotype is medium-sized. The chain carries TRBV9 and TRBJ1-1; D remains ambiguous. This CDR3 has 15 residues. The germline V gene encodes CDR1 SGDLS and CDR2 YYNGEE. Between the trimmed V and J ends, which lost 0 bases and 11 bases, there was a span of 20 bases. CDR3 DNA: TGTGCCAGCAGCGTAGCTGGTGGTCCCTCGGTGGGGGCTTTCTTT. Protein product: CASSVAGGPSVGAFF.

This clonotype was detected many times. V is TRBV9 and J is TRBJ2-2; D is ambiguous. The germline V gene has CDR1 SGDLS and CDR2 YYNGEE. V was clipped by 0 bases and J by 5 bases, with 5 bases between them. The CDR3 extends over 13 amino acids. In nucleotides, the CDR3 is TGTGCCAGCAGCGTAGATCGGACCGGGGAGCTGTTTTTT. It is translated as CASSVDRTGELFF.

The J gene is TRBJ2-1, the V gene TRBV9; tentatively, D is TRBD2 (7 bases). The V end was cut by 0 bases, the J end by 0 bases, with 19 bases between. From germline, CDR1 is SGDLS and CDR2 YYNGEE. The CDR3 totals 19 residues. The CDR3 DNA follows: TGTGCCAGCAGCGTAGTCCCTTGGGGGCTAGCGGACTCCTACAATGAGCAGTTCTTC. It specifies CASSVVPWGLADSYNEQFF.

In this sample, this clonotype turned up many times. The rearrangement joins TRBV9 to TRBJ2-7, with 10 nucleotides matching TRBD2. CDR3 length: 16 residues. Germline V CDR1 and CDR2: SGDLS, YYNGEE. V lost 4 bases and J lost 0; bases outside the gene matches: 7. The chain's CDR3 is CASSLTSGVSSYEQYF. The CDR3 nucleotides read TGTGCCAGCAGCCTCACTAGCGGGGTTAGCTCCTACGAGCAGTACTTC.

This clonotype has at least ten counts. V is TRBV9 and J is TRBJ1-1; no definite D call. Trimming left V 4 bases short and J 0 bases short, with 10 bases between. Germline V gives CDR1 SGDLS, CDR2 YYNGEE. The CDR3 covers 14 residues. Written as DNA, the CDR3 is TGTGCCAGCAGCCCCAGTGGAGTGAACACTGAAGCTTTCTTT. It specifies CASSPSGVNTEAFF.

This clonotype came up a few times. This chain connects TRBV9 to TRBJ1-4; TRBD1 agrees at 9 bases. The CDR3 covers 19 residues. V trimming: 0 bases; J trimming: 8 bases; junction bases outside the gene matches: 17. Germline CDR1 reads SGDLS; CDR2 reads YYNGEE. CDR3 protein: CASSVGGTLAGTGQEKLFF. As DNA, the CDR3 is TGTGCCAGCAGCGTAGGTGGAACCCTCGCCGGGACAGGGCAAGAAAAACTGTTTTTT.

This clonotype was counted at least ten times. V usage is TRBV9 and J usage is TRBJ1-5, with TRBD1 matching over 7 bases. There are 15 residues in the CDR3. Germline V gene sequence: CDR1 SGDLS, CDR2 YYNGEE. The trim removed 0 bases at V and 4 bases at J, leaving 4 bases unmatched. CDR3 sequence (DNA): TGTGCCAGCAGCGTAGAGGGACAGCTAAATCAGCCCCAGCATTTT. Translating gives CASSVEGQLNQPQHF.